The clone carrying this TCR beta chain has only a few counts. Its antigen is currently unknown. Indicated time point: patch test 2, 6 weeks after DPC sensitization. Documented treatment: therapeutic diphenylcyclopropenone sensitization with weekly scalp DPC. Every patch test was put on after a blood sample was taken. This record comes from a study of human T cells and chemical hapten exposure. This CDR3 region has 15 residues. Germline V gene data show CDR1 as MDHEN and CDR2 as SYDVKM. V shed 10 bases and J 1 base; nucleotides not matched to a gene: 12. One entry per CDR3 protein results from TCRdb running MiXCR on the RACE reads. The table shows more than 110,000 distinct CDR3 sequences, with roughly 12% occurring only once. The study's findings and limits: Expanded TCRs clustered into significantly more large CDR3 similarity groups than controls, the analysis revealed. Higher patch test scores went with higher counts of PT1 expanded TCRs.

This sequence was found in a woman aged 45-60 years with alopecia areata. Some clones in this sample may be carry-over from other donors' samples. The V gene is TRBV28, the J gene TRBJ1-2, with 7 bases lining up with TRBD1. The source was whole blood, collected in connection with sensitization to the hapten diphenylcyclopropenone (DPC). CDR3 nucleotide sequence: TGTGCCATTAAGGGGGCAGGGCCCAGTAACTATGGCTACACCTTC. Translation gives CAIKGAGPSNYGYTF.